This T cell receptor (beta chain) was found in a study of cytomegalovirus exposure and HLA in healthy donors. Note on this clone: What it recognizes is unknown.

Germline CDR1 is SGHTA and CDR2 is FQGNSA. The V and J ends lost 1 base and 5 bases, in that order; junction bases with no gene match: 1. The CDR3 sequence is 14 residues long. The study ran its PCR with 60 Vbeta and 13 Jbeta primers. Sequenced by immunoSEQ multiplex PCR; TCRdb stores in-frame clones only, minus some. Here the sample spans 170,000 or so clones, around 77% being singletons. Study-wide results and limits: TCR beta sequences reportedly predicted most subjects' HLA-A and HLA-B alleles accurately.

V usage is TRBV7-2 and J usage is TRBJ1-5; 8 bases fit TRBD1. The sequencing sample was made of PBMCs. The TCR comes from a man aged 55 to 69 in good health and CMV-seronegative. In DNA, the CDR3 is TGTGCCAGCAGCTTAGGGACAGGGTATCAGCCCCAGCATTTT. Its protein is CASSLGTGYQPQHF. Full variable domain (outside the CDR3, taken from reference TRBV7-2 and TRBJ1-5): GAGVSQSPSNKVTEKGKDVELRCDPISGHTALYWYRQSLGQGLEFLIYFQGNSAPDKSGLPSDRFSAERTGGSVSTLTIQRTQQEDSAVYLCASSLGTGYQPQHFGDGTRLSIL.